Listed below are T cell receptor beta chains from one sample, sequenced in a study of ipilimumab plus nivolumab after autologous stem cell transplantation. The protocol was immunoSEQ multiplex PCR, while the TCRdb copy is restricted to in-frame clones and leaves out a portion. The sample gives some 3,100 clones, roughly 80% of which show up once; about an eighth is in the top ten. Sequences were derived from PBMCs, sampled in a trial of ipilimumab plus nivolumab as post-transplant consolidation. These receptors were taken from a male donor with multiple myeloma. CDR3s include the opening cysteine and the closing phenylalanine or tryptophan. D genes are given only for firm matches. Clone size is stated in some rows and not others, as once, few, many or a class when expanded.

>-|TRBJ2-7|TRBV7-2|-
TGTGCCAGCAGCTTCCCGACAGGTAGCGAGCAGTACTTC
CASSFPTGSEQYF
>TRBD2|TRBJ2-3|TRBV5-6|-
TGTGCCAGCAGCTTGGTGACTAGCGGGGCCGCCAGTAGGCAGTATTTT
CASSLVTSGAASRQYF
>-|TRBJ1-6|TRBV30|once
TGTGCCTGGATGCAGGATACTTCACCCCTCCACTTT
CAWMQDTSPLHF
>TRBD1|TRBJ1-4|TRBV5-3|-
TGTGCCAGAAGTAGTTTCCGGACAGGCGCTACTAATGAAAAACTGTTTTTT
CARSSFRTGATNEKLFF
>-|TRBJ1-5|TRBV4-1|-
TGCGCCAGCAGCCAAGATGAGGGGGGACGGCAGCCCCAGCATTTT
CASSQDEGGRQPQHF
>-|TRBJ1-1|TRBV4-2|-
TGTGCCAGCAGCCAAGTGGACGATACAGTGGAAACTGAAGCTTTCTTT
CASSQVDDTVETEAFF
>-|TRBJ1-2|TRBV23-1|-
TGCGCCAGCAGCCTCGGGGTTAACTATGGCTACACCTTC
CASSLGVNYGYTF
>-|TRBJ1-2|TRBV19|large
TGTGCCAGTAGTATACAGGGCAGAACTGATGGCTACACCTTC
CASSIQGRTDGYTF
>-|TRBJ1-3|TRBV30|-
TGTGCCTGGAGGGCTATCCGGGCCTTATCTGGAAACACCATATATTTT
CAWRAIRALSGNTIYF
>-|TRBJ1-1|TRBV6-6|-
TGTGCCAGCTACGATTTCACTGAAGCTTTCTTT
CASYDFTEAFF
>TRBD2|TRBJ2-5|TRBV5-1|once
TGCGCCAGCAGCTTGGGTAGCGGGGAGACCCAGTACTTC
CASSLGSGETQYF
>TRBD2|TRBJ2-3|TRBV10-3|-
TGTGCCATCAGTGAGTTCGGGGGGGCAGATACGCAGTATTTT
CAISEFGGADTQYF
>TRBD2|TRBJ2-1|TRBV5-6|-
TGTGCCAGCAGCTTAGGACGACTAGCGGGCCGGAATGAGCAGTTCTTC
CASSLGRLAGRNEQFF
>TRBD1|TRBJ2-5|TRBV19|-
TGTGCCAGTAGCACCAACAGGGGGAGTAATGATGGGACCCAGTACTTC
CASSTNRGSNDGTQYF
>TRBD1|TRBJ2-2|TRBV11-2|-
TGTGCCAGCAGCTATGACAGGGGGACCGGGGAGCTGTTTTTT
CASSYDRGTGELFF
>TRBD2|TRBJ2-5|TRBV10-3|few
TGTGCCATCAGTCTCTCCGGGACTAAGTTAGAGACCCAGTACTTC
CAISLSGTKLETQYF
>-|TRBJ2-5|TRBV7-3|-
TGTGCCAGCAGCTTAGGGAGGAGGGGACCACGTCAAGAGACCCAGTACTTC
CASSLGRRGPRQETQYF
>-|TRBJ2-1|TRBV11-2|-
TGTGCCAGCAGCTTAGCGGGTCAGGGCGGGCAGTTCTTC
CASSLAGQGGQFF
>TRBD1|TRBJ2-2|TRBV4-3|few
TGCGCCAGCAGCCAGACGCAGGGGGACACCGGGGAGCTGTTTTTT
CASSQTQGDTGELFF
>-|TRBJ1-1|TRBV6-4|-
TGTGAGCCCCTAATGAACACTGAAGCTTTCTTT
CEPLMNTEAFF
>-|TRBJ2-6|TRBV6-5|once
TGTGCCAGCAGCCGCCTGTCTGGGGCCAACGTCCTGACTTTC
CASSRLSGANVLTF
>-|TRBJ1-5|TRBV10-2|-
TGCGCCAGCAGTGCGGTAAATAGCAATCAGCCCCAGCATTTT
CASSAVNSNQPQHF
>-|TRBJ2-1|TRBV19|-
TGTGCCAGTAGTATGGGGGGCCAATACAATGAGCAGTTCTTC
CASSMGGQYNEQFF
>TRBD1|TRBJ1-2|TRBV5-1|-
TGCGCCAGCAGCTTGGAGGCAGGGGGAAGCTATGGCTACACCTTC
CASSLEAGGSYGYTF
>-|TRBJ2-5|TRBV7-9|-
TGTGCCAGCAGCTTAGGGGACCACCAAGAGACCCAGTACTTC
CASSLGDHQETQYF
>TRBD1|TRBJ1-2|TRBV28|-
TGTGCCAGCAGGGAGGGGACAGGAAACGTCTATGGCTACACCTTC
CASREGTGNVYGYTF
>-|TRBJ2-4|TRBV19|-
TGTGCCAGTAGCGCCACCTTGTTAGGAGACCGCGAAACAGACATTCAGTACTTC
CASSATLLGDRETDIQYF
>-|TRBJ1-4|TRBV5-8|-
TGTGCCAGCAGCTTTCAGGCAGGAACTAATGAAAAACTGTTTTTT
CASSFQAGTNEKLFF
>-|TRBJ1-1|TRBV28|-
TGTGCCAGCAGTTCCCCCGGGATTAAAGGGAACACTGAAGCTTTCTTT
CASSSPGIKGNTEAFF
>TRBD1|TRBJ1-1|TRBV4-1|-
TGCGCCAGCAGCCAAGTTTCTAGGACAGGGGGTCCTGGAGCTTTCTTT
CASSQVSRTGGPGAFF
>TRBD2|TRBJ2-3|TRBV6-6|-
TGTGCCAGCAGTACCGGGACTACCCTCACAGATACGCAGTATTTT
CASSTGTTLTDTQYF
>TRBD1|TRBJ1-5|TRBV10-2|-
TGCGCCAGCAGTGGACAGGGGGGCCAGCCCCAGCATTTT
CASSGQGGQPQHF
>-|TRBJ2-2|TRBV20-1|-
TGCAGTGCCCCTGAGCTGTTTTTT
CSAPELFF
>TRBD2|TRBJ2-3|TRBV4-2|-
TGTGCCAGCAGCCCCTTGGGGGGGGGAAGAGATACGCAGTATTTT
CASSPLGGGRDTQYF
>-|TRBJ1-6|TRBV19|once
TGTGCCAGTAGAACCGGGGCGGGAAATTCACCCCTCCACTTT
CASRTGAGNSPLHF
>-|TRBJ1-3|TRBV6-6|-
TGTGCCAGCAGTTACGACAGGACCTCTGGAAACACCATATATTTT
CASSYDRTSGNTIYF
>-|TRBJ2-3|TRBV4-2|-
TGTGCCAGCAGCCAAGACCCGATTTGGGCAGATACGCAGTATTTT
CASSQDPIWADTQYF
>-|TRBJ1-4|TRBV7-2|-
TGTGCCAGCAGTGGGGGGGAATTTAATGAAAAACTGTTTTTT
CASSGGEFNEKLFF
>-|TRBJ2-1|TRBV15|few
TGTGCCACCAGCAGTGGACCGTACAATGAGCAGTTCTTC
CATSSGPYNEQFF
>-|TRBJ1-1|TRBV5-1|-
TGCGCCAGCAGCTTGGCCGTTGGCGGGGGCGGAGAAGCTTTCTTT
CASSLAVGGGGEAFF
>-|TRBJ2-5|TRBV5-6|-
TGTGCCAGCAGCTTTACCCAGGGACGAAAGACCCAGTACTTC
CASSFTQGRKTQYF
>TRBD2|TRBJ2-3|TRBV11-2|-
TGTGCCAGCAGGTGGGGACTAGCGGGGGCGACAGATACGCAGTATTTT
CASRWGLAGATDTQYF
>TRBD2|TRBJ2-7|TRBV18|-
TGTGCCAGCTCACCTTCGGGAGGGGGGCTAGCCGAGCAGTACTTC
CASSPSGGGLAEQYF
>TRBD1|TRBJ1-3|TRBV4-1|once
TGCGCCAGCAGCCGACCTGGACAGGTCAACTCTGGAAACACCATATATTTT
CASSRPGQVNSGNTIYF
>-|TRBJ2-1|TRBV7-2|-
TGTGCCAGCAGCCTCGAGCGGGTAAGCCCTAATGAGCAGTTCTTC
CASSLERVSPNEQFF
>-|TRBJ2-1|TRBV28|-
TGTGCCAGCAGGGCGCCGGGGAAGAATGAGCAGTTCTTC
CASRAPGKNEQFF
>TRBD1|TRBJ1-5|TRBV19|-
TGTGCCAGTAGCCTAGGACAGGCGCCTCAGCCCCAGCATTTT
CASSLGQAPQPQHF
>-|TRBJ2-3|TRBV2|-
TGTGCCAGCAGTGATTGGGATACGCAGTATTTT
CASSDWDTQYF
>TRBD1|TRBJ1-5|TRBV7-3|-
TGTGCCAGCAGCTTAGACAGGGGCCAGCCCCAGCATTTT
CASSLDRGQPQHF